This T cell receptor beta chain appears in the sequencing data of a study of blood T cell repertoires in COVID-19. About the study: Sites in the United States, Italy and Spain provided acute and convalescent COVID-19 samples. PBMCs, B-cell-depleted T cells, or T cells provided the cDNA or gDNA that made up the material.

In the original analysis: Reference gene primer amplification in the assay estimated nucleated cell counts. The method was immunoSEQ multiplex PCR; TCRdb's version includes in-frame clones alone and lacks a portion of them. V and J calls and clone size are as listed in that table; D and trimming were resolved from the DNA. The repertoire holds some 90,000 clones, with 86% as singletons. The CDR3 has 17 residues. Germline V gene data show CDR1 as LNHDA and CDR2 as SQIVND (reference sequence). V was pared by 1 base and J by 6 bases, with 19 bases between. This chain uses TRBV19 with TRBJ2-1; tentatively, D is TRBD1 (6 bases). This TCR derives from an elderly woman with acute or convalescent COVID-19. The sample comprised peripheral blood. As DNA, the CDR3 is TGTGCCAGTAGTATAGCGTTTCAGGGGATTAGGGGCAATGAGCAGTTCTTC. This encodes CASSIAFQGIRGNEQFF.